This T cell receptor beta chain was found in a study of tumor and adjacent non-tumor tissue in lung cancer. About the study: There were 12 adenocarcinoma, 2 squamous cell carcinoma and 1 small cell lung cancer cases. The patients, roughly 10 men and about 5 women, were about 31 to 80 with stage I to III disease. Each sample yielded a few million productive TCRbeta reads on average.

General study points: Top 100 clones took a larger repertoire share in normal lung.

RNA was extracted from bulk tissue without any cell sorting. Three rounds of nested PCR, following a modified ARM-PCR protocol, produced the TCRbeta library. TCRdb called the multiplex PCR reads again in MiXCR, with one record for every CDR3 protein. The sample shows roughly 200,000 distinct CDR3 sequences, 60% to 75% of them seen only once. Note on this clonotype: Its antigen is as yet unknown.

The receptor comes from a man between 60 and 70 years old with non-small cell lung cancer. Material for sequencing was lung tumor tissue.

The CDR3 spells CASTRFGRGNTIYF. For the CDR3, the DNA is TGTGCCAGCACTAGATTTGGGCGTGGAAACACCATATATTTT. This sequence joins TRBV28 and TRBJ1-3, with D unclear. Germline values: CDR1 MDHEN, CDR2 SYDVKM. V dropped 7 bases and J dropped 3 bases, with 13 bases sitting between them. This CDR3 has 14 amino acids.